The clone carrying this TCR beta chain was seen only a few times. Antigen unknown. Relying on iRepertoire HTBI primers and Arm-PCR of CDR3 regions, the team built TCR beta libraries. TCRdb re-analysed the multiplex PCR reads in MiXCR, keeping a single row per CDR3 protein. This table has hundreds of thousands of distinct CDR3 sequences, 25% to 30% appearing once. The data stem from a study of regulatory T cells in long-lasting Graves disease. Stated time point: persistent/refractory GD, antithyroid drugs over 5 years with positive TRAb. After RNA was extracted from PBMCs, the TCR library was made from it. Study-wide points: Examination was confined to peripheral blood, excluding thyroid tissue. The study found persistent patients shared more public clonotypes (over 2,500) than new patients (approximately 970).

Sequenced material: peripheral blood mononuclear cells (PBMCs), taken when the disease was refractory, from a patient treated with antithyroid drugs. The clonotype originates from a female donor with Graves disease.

The CDR3 reads CASSTGTGPEETQYF. The CDR3 nucleotides read TGTGCCAGCAGTACCGGGACAGGGCCGGAAGAGACCCAGTACTTC. The gene calls are TRBV13 and TRBJ2-5, with 9 bases identical to TRBD1. The germline V gene encodes CDR1 PRHDT and CDR2 FYEKMQ (reference sequence). The CDR3 has 15 residues. J gave up 3 bases and V 6 bases, and 8 bases lay outside the gene matches.